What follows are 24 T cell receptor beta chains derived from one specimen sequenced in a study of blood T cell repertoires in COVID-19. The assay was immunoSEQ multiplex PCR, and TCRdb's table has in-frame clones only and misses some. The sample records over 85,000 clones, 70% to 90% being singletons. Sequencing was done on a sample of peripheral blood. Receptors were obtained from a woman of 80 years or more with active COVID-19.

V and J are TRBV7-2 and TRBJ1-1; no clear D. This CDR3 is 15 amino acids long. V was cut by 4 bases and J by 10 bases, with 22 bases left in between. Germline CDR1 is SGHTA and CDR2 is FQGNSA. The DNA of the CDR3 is TGTGCCAGCAGCTCTACCCGTCCCGAGCCCGCAGGAGCTTTCTTT. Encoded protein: CASSSTRPEPAGAFF.

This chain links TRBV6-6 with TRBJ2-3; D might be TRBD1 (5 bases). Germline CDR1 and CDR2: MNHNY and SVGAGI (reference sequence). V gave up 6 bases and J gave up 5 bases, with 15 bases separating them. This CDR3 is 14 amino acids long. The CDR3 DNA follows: TGTGCCAGCAGCTTGGGGCAGGGTGGAGATACGCAGTATTTT. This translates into CASSLGQGGDTQYF.

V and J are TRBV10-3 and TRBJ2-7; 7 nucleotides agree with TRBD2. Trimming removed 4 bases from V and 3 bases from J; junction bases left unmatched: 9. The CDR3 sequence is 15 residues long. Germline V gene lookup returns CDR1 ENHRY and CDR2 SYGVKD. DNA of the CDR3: TGTGCCATCAGTGCGCGGGGGAGGGAAGACTACGAGCAGTACTTC. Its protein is CAISARGREDYEQYF.

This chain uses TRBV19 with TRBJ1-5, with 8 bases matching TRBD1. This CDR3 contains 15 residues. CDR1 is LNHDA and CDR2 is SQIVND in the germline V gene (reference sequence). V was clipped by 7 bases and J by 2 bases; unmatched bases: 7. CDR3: CASTWDRWRNQPQHF. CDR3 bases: TGTGCCAGTACCTGGGACAGGTGGCGCAATCAGCCCCAGCATTTT.

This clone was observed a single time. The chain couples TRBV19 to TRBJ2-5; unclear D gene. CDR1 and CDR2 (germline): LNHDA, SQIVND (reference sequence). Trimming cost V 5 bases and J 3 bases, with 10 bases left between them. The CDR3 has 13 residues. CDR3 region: CASSETVKETQYF. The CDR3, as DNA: TGTGCCAGTAGTGAAACGGTAAAAGAGACCCAGTACTTC.

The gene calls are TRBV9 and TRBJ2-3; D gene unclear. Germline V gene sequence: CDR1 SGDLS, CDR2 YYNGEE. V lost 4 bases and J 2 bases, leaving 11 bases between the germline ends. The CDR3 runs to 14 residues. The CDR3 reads CASSPRVPTDTQYF. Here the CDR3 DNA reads TGTGCCAGCAGCCCTCGGGTTCCCACAGATACGCAGTATTTT.

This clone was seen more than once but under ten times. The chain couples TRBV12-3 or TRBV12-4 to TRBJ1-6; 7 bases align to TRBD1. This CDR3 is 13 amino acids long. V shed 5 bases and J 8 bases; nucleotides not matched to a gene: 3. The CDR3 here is CASSATGDSPLHF. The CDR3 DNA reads TGTGCCAGCAGTGCCACAGGGGATTCACCCCTCCACTTT.

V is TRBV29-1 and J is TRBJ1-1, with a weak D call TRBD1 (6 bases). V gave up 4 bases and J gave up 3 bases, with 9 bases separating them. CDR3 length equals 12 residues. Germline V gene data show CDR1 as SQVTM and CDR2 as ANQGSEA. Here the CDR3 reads CSVGEGDTEAFF. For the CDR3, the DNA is TGCAGCGTTGGTGAGGGGGACACTGAAGCTTTCTTT.

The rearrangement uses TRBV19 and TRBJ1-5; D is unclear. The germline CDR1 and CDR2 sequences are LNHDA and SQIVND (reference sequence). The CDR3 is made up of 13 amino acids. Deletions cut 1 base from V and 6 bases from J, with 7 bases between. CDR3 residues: CASSIGGSQPQHF. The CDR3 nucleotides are TGTGCCAGTAGTATAGGAGGGAGTCAGCCCCAGCATTTT. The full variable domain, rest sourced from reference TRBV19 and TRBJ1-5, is DGGITQSPKYLFRKEGQNVTLSCEQNLNHDAMYWYRQDPGQGLRLIYYSQIVNDFQKGDIAEGYSVSREKKESFPLTVTSAQKNPTAFYLCASSIGGSQPQHFGDGTRLSIL.

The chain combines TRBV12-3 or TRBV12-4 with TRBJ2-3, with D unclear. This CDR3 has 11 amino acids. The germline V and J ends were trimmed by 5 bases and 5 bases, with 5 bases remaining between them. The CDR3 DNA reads TGTGCCAGCAGTGTCAGAGATACGCAGTATTTT. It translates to CASSVRDTQYF.

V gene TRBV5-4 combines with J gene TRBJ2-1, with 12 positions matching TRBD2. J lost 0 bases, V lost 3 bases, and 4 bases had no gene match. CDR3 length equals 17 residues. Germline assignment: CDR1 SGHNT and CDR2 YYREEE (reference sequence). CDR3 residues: CASSWLAGGPSYNEQFF. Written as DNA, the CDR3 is TGTGCCAGCAGCTGGCTAGCGGGAGGGCCCTCCTACAATGAGCAGTTCTTC.

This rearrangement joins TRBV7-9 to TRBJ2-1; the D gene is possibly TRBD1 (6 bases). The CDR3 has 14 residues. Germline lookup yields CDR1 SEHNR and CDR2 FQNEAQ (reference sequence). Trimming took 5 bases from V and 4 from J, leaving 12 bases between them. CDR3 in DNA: TGTGCCAGCAGCCGACCGGACAGTTACAATGAGCAGTTCTTC. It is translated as CASSRPDSYNEQFF.

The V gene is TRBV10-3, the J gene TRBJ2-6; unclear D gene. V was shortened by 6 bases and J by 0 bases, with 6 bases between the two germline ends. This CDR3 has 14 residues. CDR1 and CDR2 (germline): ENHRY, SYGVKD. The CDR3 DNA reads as TGTGCCATCAGAGCCGGCTCTGGGGCCAACGTCCTGACTTTC. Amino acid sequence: CAIRAGSGANVLTF.

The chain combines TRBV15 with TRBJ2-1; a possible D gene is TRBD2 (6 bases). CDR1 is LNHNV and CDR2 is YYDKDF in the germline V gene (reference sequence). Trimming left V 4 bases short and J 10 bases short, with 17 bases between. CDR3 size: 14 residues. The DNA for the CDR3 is TGTGCCACCAGCATGCCGGGGACTCCAAGGGAGCAGTTCTTC. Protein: CATSMPGTPREQFF.

CDR3 DNA: TGTGCCAGCAGCCACGGAGGTAGCGGGACCCTATACGAGCAGTACTTC. This translates into CASSHGGSGTLYEQYF. The chain joins TRBV4-2 to TRBJ2-7; 8 nucleotides line up with TRBD2. Germline V gives CDR1 LGHNA, CDR2 YNFKEQ. The CDR3 is made up of 16 amino acids. V shed 3 bases and J 4 bases; nucleotides not matched to a gene: 11.

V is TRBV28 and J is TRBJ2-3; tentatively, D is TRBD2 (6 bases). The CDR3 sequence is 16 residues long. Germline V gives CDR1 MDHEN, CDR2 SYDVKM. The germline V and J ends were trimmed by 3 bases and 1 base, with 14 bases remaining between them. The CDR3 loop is CASSFSLGGGTDTQYF. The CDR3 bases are TGTGCCAGCAGTTTCTCTCTGGGAGGCGGCACAGATACGCAGTATTTT.

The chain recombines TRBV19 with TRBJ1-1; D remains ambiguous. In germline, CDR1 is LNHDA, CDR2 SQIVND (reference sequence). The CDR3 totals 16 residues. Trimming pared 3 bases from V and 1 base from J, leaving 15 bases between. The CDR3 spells CASSIGSRTKNTEAFF. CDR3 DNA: TGTGCCAGTAGTATCGGGTCCCGCACCAAGAACACTGAAGCTTTCTTT.

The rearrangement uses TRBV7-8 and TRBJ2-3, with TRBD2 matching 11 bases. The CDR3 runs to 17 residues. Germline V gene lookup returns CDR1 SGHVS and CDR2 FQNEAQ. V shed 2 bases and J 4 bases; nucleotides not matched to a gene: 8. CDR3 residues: CASSLSLAGGFADTQYF. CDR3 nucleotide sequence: TGTGCCAGCAGCTTAAGTCTAGCGGGAGGATTTGCAGATACGCAGTATTTT.

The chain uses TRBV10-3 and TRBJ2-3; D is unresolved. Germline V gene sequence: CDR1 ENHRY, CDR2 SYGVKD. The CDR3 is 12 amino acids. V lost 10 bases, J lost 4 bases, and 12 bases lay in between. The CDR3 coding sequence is TGTGCCACCTACCCCCCCCCAGATACGCAGTATTTT. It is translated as CATYPPPDTQYF.

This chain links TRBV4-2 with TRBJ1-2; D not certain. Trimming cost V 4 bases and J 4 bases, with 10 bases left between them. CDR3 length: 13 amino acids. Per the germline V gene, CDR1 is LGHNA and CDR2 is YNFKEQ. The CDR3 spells CASSLESSYGYTF. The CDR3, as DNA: TGTGCCAGCAGCCTCGAGTCAAGCTATGGCTACACCTTC.

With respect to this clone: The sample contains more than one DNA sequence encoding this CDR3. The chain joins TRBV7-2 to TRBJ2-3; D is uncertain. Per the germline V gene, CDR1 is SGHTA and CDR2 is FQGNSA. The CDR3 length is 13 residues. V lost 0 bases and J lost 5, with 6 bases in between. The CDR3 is CASSLAREDTQYF. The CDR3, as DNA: TGTGCCAGCAGCTTAGCCCGCGAAGATACGCAGTATTTT.

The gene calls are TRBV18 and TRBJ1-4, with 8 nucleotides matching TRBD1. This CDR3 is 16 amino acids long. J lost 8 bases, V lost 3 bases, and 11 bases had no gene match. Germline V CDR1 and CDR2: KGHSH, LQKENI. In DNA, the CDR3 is TGTGCCAGCTCACCCACCCGGACAGGGTCAGGAGAAAAACTGTTTTTT. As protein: CASSPTRTGSGEKLFF.

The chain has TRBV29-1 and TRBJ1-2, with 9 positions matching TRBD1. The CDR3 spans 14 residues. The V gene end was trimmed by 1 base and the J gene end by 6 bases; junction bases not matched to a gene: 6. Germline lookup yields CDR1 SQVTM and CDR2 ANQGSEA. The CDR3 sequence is CSVEAWDREHGYTF. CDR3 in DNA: TGCAGCGTTGAAGCCTGGGACAGGGAGCATGGCTACACCTTC.

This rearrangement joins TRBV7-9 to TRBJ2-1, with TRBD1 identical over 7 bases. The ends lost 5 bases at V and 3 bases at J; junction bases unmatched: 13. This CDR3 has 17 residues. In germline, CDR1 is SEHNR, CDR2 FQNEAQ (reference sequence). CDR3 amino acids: CASSPLLGQTDYNEQFF. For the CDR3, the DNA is TGTGCCAGCAGCCCGCTATTGGGACAGACAGACTACAATGAGCAGTTCTTC.